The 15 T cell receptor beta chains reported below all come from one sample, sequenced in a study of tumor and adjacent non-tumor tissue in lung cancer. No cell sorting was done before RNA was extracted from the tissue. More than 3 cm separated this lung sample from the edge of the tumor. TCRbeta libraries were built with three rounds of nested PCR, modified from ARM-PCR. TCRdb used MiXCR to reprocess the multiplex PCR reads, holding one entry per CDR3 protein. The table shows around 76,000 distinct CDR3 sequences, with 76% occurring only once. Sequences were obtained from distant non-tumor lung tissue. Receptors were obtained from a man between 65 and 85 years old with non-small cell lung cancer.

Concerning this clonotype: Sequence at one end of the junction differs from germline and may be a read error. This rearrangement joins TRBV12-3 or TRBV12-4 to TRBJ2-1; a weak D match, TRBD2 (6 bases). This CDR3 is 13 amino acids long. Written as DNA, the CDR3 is TGTGCCAGCAGCCAAACTAGCCTCGATGAGCGGTTCTTC. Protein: CASSQTSLDERFF.

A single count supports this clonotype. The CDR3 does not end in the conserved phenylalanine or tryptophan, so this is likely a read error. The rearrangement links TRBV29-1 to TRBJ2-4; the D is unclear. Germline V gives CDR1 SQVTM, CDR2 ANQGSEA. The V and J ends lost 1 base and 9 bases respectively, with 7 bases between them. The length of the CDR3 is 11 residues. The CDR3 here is CSVEGGSIQYN. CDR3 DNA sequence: TGCAGCGTTGAAGGGGGAAGCATTCAGTACAAC.

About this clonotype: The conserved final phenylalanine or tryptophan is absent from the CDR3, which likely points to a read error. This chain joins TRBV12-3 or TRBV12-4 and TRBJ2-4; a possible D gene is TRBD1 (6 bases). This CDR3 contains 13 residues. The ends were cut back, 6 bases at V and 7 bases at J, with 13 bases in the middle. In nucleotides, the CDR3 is TGTGCCAGCAGGGGCAGGGGAAGGAACATTCAGTACCTC. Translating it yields CASRGRGRNIQYL.

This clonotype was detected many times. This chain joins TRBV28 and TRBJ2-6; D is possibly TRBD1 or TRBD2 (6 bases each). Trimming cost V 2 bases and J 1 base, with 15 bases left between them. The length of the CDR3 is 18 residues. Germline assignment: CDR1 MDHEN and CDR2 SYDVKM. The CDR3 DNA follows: TGTGCCAGCAGTTTACCCGAGGGGGGATTTTCTGGGGCCAACGTCCTGACTTTC. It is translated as CASSLPEGGFSGANVLTF.

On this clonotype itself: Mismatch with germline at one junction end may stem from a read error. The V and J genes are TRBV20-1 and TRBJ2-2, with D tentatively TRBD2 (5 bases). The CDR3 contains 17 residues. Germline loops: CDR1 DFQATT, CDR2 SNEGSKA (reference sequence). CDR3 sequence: CNARGGSAGVGTGKLFF. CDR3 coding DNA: TGCAATGCTAGAGGTGGGAGTGCAGGAGTGGGCACCGGGAAGCTGTTTTTT.

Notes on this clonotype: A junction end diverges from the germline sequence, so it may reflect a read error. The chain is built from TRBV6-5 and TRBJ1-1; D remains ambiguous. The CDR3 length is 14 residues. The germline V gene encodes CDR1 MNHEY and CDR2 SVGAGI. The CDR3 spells CAGSYSNSDTEAFF. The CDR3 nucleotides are TGTGCCGGCAGTTATTCGAATTCAGACACTGAAGCTTTCTTT.

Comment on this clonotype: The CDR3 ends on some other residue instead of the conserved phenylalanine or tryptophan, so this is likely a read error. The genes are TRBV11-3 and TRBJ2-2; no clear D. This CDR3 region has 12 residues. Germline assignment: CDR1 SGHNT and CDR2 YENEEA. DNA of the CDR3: TGTGTCAGCAGCTTAAGCGCCGGGGAGCTGTTTTAT. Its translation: CVSSLSAGELFY.

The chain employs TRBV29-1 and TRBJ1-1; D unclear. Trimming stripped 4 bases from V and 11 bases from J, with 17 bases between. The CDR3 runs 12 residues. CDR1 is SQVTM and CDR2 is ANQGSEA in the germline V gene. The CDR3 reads CSVVAERPNAFF. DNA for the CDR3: TGCAGCGTTGTCGCGGAGAGGCCTAATGCTTTCTTT.

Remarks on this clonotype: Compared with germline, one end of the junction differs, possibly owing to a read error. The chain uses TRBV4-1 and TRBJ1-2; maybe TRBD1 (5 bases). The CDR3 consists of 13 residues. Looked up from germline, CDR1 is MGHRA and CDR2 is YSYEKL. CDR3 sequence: CASSQAGIHGYAF. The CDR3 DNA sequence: TGCGCCAGCAGCCAAGCAGGGATACATGGCTACGCCTTC.

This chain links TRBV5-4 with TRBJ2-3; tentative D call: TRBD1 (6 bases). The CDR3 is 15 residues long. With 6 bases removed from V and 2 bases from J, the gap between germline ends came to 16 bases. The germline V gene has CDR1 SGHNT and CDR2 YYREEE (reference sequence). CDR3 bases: TGTGCCAGCAACCCTACAGGGCTCCTCACAGATACGCAGTATTTT. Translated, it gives CASNPTGLLTDTQYF. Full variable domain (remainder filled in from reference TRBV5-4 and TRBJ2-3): ETGVTQSPTHLIKTRGQQVTLRCSSQSGHNTVSWYQQALGQGPQFIFQYYREEENGRGNFPPRFSGLQFPNYSSELNVNALELDDSALYLCASNPTGLLTDTQYFGPGTRLTVL.

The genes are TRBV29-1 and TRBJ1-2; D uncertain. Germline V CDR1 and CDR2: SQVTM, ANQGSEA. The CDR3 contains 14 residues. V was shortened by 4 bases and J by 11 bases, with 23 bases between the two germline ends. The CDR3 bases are TGCAGCGTTGGGATCCCCTTAGTTCGCGGTGGATACACCTTC. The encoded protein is CSVGIPLVRGGYTF.

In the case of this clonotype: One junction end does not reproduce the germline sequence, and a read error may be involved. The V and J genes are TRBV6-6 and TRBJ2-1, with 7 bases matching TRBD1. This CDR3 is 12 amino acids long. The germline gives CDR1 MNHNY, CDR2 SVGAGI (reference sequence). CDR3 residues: CTSRDRVDEPFF. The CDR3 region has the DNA TGTACCAGCAGAGACAGGGTCGATGAGCCGTTCTTC.

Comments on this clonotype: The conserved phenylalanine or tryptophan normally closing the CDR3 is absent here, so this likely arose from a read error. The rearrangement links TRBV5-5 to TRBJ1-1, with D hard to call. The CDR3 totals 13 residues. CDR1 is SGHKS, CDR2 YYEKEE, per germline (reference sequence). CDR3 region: CASCLGLNTEAFV. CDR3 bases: TGTGCCAGCTGCTTAGGGCTGAACACTGAAGCTTTCGTT.

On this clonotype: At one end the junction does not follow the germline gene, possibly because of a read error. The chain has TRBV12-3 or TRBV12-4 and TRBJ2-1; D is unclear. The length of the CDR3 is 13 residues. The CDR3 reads CASSLSPVIEQFF. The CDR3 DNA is TGTGCCAGCAGTTTAAGTCCTGTGATTGAGCAATTCTTC.

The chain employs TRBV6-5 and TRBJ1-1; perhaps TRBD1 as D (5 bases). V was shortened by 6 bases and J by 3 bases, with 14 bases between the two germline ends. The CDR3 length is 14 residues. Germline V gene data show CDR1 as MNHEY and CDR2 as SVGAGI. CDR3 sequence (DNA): TGTGCCAGCAGGTTGACGGGGGGTGACACTGAAGCTTTCTTT. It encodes CASRLTGGDTEAFF.